Sequencing of this TCR beta chain was carried out in a study of shared clonotypes between healthy human individuals. Study details: The composition of the donors was a couple of women and a few men aged 18 to 49. Overall study results and limits: When compared with the clonotypes that were shared by all four sorted-subset donors, the non-shared clonotypes turned out to have lower generation probabilities. Clonotype sharing among donors was thought likely to change with sequencing depth.

Concerning this clone: As yet, its antigen is unknown.

Repertoires were generated with immunoSEQ multiplex PCR, while TCRdb's copy carries only in-frame clones and drops some. The sample records 1,400,000 or so clones, approximately 98.5% being singletons. Germline CDR1 and CDR2: SEHNR and FQNEAQ (reference sequence). This CDR3 is built from 14 residues. Trimming cost V 8 bases and J 2 bases, with 16 bases left between them. The receptor comes from a man aged 25 to 40 in good health. The sequencing input was naive CD4+ T cells sorted from blood. This sample's subset: CD45RA+ positively selected. J is TRBJ2-7 and V is TRBV7-9, with a tentative D call TRBD1 (8 bases). The CDR3 DNA sequence: TGTGCCAGCGGGAGGGACAGGTTCACCTACGAGCAGTACTTC. It yields the protein CASGRDRFTYEQYF.